What follows are 24 T cell receptor beta chains derived from one specimen sequenced in a study of blood T cell repertoires in COVID-19. Repertoires were generated with immunoSEQ multiplex PCR, while TCRdb's copy carries only in-frame clones and drops some. The sample consists of around 200,000 clones, roughly 80% of them appearing once. Sequences were obtained from peripheral blood. These receptors all stem from a woman between 40 and 50 years old with acute or convalescent COVID-19.

V usage is TRBV27 and J usage is TRBJ2-1; 8 nucleotides agree with TRBD1. This CDR3 contains 17 residues. Germline V gene lookup returns CDR1 MNHEY and CDR2 SMNVEV (reference sequence). Trimming removed 5 bases from V and 7 bases from J; junction bases left unmatched: 16. The CDR3 nucleotides read TGTGCCAGCAGTATTCTAGACAGGGGTCCGAGCTTTAATGAGCAGTTCTTC. This gives the protein CASSILDRGPSFNEQFF.

This clone was recorded only once. The chain combines TRBV27 with TRBJ1-1; D gene ambiguous. The CDR3 covers 15 residues. CDR1 and CDR2 from the germline V gene are MNHEY and SMNVEV (reference sequence). V lost 3 bases to trimming and J lost 0 bases, with 11 bases between them. This chain's CDR3 is CASSFSWEVNTEAFF. CDR3 DNA sequence: TGTGCCAGCAGTTTTTCATGGGAGGTGAACACTGAAGCTTTCTTT.

The count of this clone is one. The chain is built from TRBV6-5 and TRBJ2-7; 9 positions match TRBD1. The trim removed 5 bases at V and 6 bases at J, leaving 8 bases unmatched. This CDR3 is built from 14 residues. Germline-derived CDR1 and CDR2 are MNHEY and SVGAGI. CDR3 sequence: CASSRRDRAREQYF. The CDR3 DNA follows: TGTGCCAGCAGTCGCCGGGACAGGGCTCGCGAGCAGTACTTC.

The V and J genes are TRBV7-6 and TRBJ2-3; 7 bases map to TRBD2. Germline V gene sequence: CDR1 SGHVS, CDR2 FNYEAQ. The ends lost 1 base at V and 3 bases at J; junction bases unmatched: 10. The CDR3 extends over 17 amino acids. CDR3 nucleotide sequence: TGTGCCAGCAGCTTAGGAGAAGCAGGGAGGGGAACAGATACGCAGTATTTT. Its translation is CASSLGEAGRGTDTQYF. The full variable domain, with the rest looked up from reference TRBV7-6 and TRBJ2-3, is GAGVSQSPRYKVTKRGQDVALRCDPISGHVSLYWYRQALGQGPEFLTYFNYEAQQDKSGLPNDRFSAERPEGSISTLTIQRTEQRDSAMYRCASSLGEAGRGTDTQYFGPGTRLTVL.

This chain uses TRBV9 with TRBJ2-1; 7 nucleotides align to TRBD1. This CDR3 has 17 residues. The ends lost 7 bases at V and 0 bases at J; junction bases unmatched: 13. Germline V gene sequence: CDR1 SGDLS, CDR2 YYNGEE. CDR3 in DNA: TGTGCCAGCGGAAGGGGGCGGAGTCAGAGCTCCTACAATGAGCAGTTCTTC. It encodes CASGRGRSQSSYNEQFF.

The chain couples TRBV27 to TRBJ1-5; 8 bases agree with TRBD1. Germline loops: CDR1 MNHEY, CDR2 SMNVEV (reference sequence). V shed 6 bases, J shed 3 bases, and the junction held 7 bases outside the gene matches. The CDR3 sequence is 15 residues long. The CDR3, as DNA: TGTGCCAGCAGGAGGACAGGGCCTCTCAATCAGCCCCAGCATTTT. It encodes CASRRTGPLNQPQHF.

This clone was detected a few times. V gene TRBV3-1 (or the pseudogene TRBV3-2) combines with J gene TRBJ1-2, with 9 positions matching TRBD1. Per germline, CDR1 LGHDT and CDR2 YNNKEL (reference sequence). This CDR3 has 19 residues. V shed 2 bases and J 3 bases; nucleotides not matched to a gene: 16. CDR3 in DNA: TGTGCCAGCAGCCAATTATCCTACAGGGGGCGTACTTTGGACTATGGCTACACCTTC. Translation gives CASSQLSYRGRTLDYGYTF.

This rearrangement joins TRBV11-2 to TRBJ2-1; no firm D call. Germline V gene lookup returns CDR1 SGHAT and CDR2 FQNNGV. The V end lost 5 bases, the J end lost 7 bases, and 18 bases lay between the germline ends. The CDR3 totals 15 residues. The CDR3 spells CASSPVGGAGNEQFF. In nucleotides, the CDR3 is TGTGCCAGCAGCCCCGTCGGCGGAGCTGGAAATGAGCAGTTCTTC.

This clone was counted a few times. The V and J genes are TRBV4-1 and TRBJ1-5; 8 positions agree with TRBD1. Trimming removed 0 bases from V and 5 bases from J; junction bases left unmatched: 12. The CDR3 runs to 18 residues. Germline lookup yields CDR1 MGHRA and CDR2 YSYEKL. Written as DNA, the CDR3 is TGCGCCAGCAGCCAAGATACGTCACAGGGGGGTTGGGATCAGCCCCAGCATTTT. Translated, it gives CASSQDTSQGGWDQPQHF.

This clone was picked up one time. The chain joins TRBV4-1 to TRBJ1-5; possibly TRBD1 for D (6 bases). CDR1 and CDR2 (germline): MGHRA, YSYEKL. The CDR3 is 20 amino acids. Trimming stripped 0 bases from V and 2 bases from J, with 23 bases between. The CDR3 loop reads CASSQDFRRTVAFGNQPQHF. The DNA of the CDR3 is TGCGCCAGCAGCCAAGATTTCAGGAGGACAGTAGCTTTCGGCAATCAGCCCCAGCATTTT.

The chain carries TRBV7-9 and TRBJ1-2; D ambiguous. The CDR3 has 15 residues. V lost 1 base, J lost 4 bases, and 13 bases lay in between. The V gene's germline CDR1 is SEHNR and CDR2 FQNEAQ (reference sequence). CDR3 DNA: TGTGCCAGCAGCTTAGGGGTCTCGGGTGTCTATGGCTACACCTTC. Its translation is CASSLGVSGVYGYTF.

V and J are TRBV5-1 and TRBJ2-2; 8 bases are a match to TRBD1. The CDR3 loop spans 18 amino acids. Per germline, CDR1 SGHRS and CDR2 YFSETQ. V shed 0 bases, J shed 7 bases, and the junction held 14 bases outside the gene matches. CDR3 sequence (DNA): TGCGCCAGCAGCTTGGTCGACTGGGGGACAGGTCGTAGCGGGGAGCTGTTTTTT. It translates to CASSLVDWGTGRSGELFF.

The V gene is TRBV27, the J gene TRBJ2-7, with D maybe TRBD2 (6 bases). Germline V gene lookup returns CDR1 MNHEY and CDR2 SMNVEV (reference sequence). CDR3 length equals 14 residues. Trimming took off 6 bases at V and 2 bases at J, with 14 bases between the two ends. The CDR3: CASSRGRETYEQYF. In DNA, the CDR3 is TGTGCCAGCAGCCGCGGACGGGAGACCTACGAGCAGTACTTC.

The rearrangement uses TRBV7-2 and TRBJ1-5, with unresolved D. Germline-derived CDR1 and CDR2 are SGHTA and FQGNSA. Between the trimmed V and J ends, which lost 5 bases and 7 bases, there was a span of 24 bases. The CDR3 length is 17 residues. CDR3 amino acids: CASSNGVQDPLGQPQHF. Written as DNA, the CDR3 is TGTGCCAGCAGCAACGGGGTGCAGGATCCCCTCGGACAGCCCCAGCATTTT.

The chain employs TRBV3-1 (or the pseudogene TRBV3-2) and TRBJ1-2; a possible D gene is TRBD1 (6 bases). V was cut by 4 bases and J by 2 bases, with 11 bases left in between. CDR1 and CDR2 (germline): LGHDT, YNNKEL (reference sequence). The CDR3 runs to 14 residues. CDR3 protein: CASSPTGGNYGYTF. The CDR3 DNA sequence: TGTGCCAGCAGCCCGACAGGTGGAAACTATGGCTACACCTTC.

The gene calls are TRBV3-1 (or the pseudogene TRBV3-2) and TRBJ1-3, with D possibly TRBD1 on 5 matching bases. The V end lost 3 bases, the J end lost 6 bases, and 9 bases lay between the germline ends. The CDR3 is 13 amino acids. Germline lookup yields CDR1 LGHDT and CDR2 YNNKEL (reference sequence). CDR3 coding DNA: TGTGCCAGCAGCCAGGACATGGTAAACACCATATATTTT. The encoded protein is CASSQDMVNTIYF.

The genes are TRBV5-1 and TRBJ2-1; TRBD2 matches at 7 bases. Germline V gene data show CDR1 as SGHRS and CDR2 as YFSETQ. The CDR3 loop spans 14 amino acids. V dropped 5 bases and J dropped 7; count of bases not matched to a gene: 9. DNA of the CDR3: TGCGCCAGCAGACCGGGCGGGAGAGGTAATGAGCAGTTCTTC. Residues: CASRPGGRGNEQFF.

The chain recombines TRBV7-8 with TRBJ2-3; 8 positions match TRBD2. The CDR3 runs to 15 residues. Germline CDR1 and CDR2: SGHVS and FQNEAQ. V dropped 5 bases and J dropped 5; count of bases not matched to a gene: 9. CDR3 loop: CASSASGTRRDTQYF. The CDR3 coding sequence is TGTGCCAGCAGCGCGTCCGGGACTAGAAGAGATACGCAGTATTTT. The full variable domain, completed using reference TRBV7-8 and TRBJ2-3, is GAGVSQSPRYKVAKRGQDVALRCDPISGHVSLFWYQQALGQGPEFLTYFQNEAQLDKSGLPSDRFFAERPEGSVSTLKIQRTQQEDSAVYLCASSASGTRRDTQYFGPGTRLTVL.

The rearrangement joins TRBV6-5 to TRBJ1-6; D might be TRBD1 (5 bases). The CDR3 contains 13 residues. Trimming left V 7 bases short and J 9 bases short, with 13 bases between. CDR1 and CDR2 (germline): MNHEY, SVGAGI. The CDR3 DNA follows: TGTGCCAGCATACAGGTTGCGAGTTCACCCCTCCACTTT. It specifies CASIQVASSPLHF.

By share, this clone ranks as medium-sized. V is TRBV13 and J is TRBJ1-1; a possible D gene is TRBD1 (6 bases). CDR3 length equals 15 residues. Deletions cut 6 bases from V and 1 base from J, with 15 bases between. Per germline, CDR1 PRHDT and CDR2 FYEKMQ (reference sequence). CDR3 nucleotide sequence: TGTGCCAGCAGACAAAGGGGACACACGAACACTGAAGCTTTCTTT. Amino acid sequence: CASRQRGHTNTEAFF.

The rearrangement links TRBV7-2 to TRBJ2-7; 7 positions match TRBD1. Germline assignment: CDR1 SGHTA and CDR2 FQGNSA. Losses at the gene ends were 3 bases for V and 6 bases for J; bases not matched to a gene: 11. This CDR3 has 15 residues. For the CDR3, the DNA is TGTGCCAGCAGCTTTGGGGCAGGGGGTAATTTCGAGCAGTACTTC. Encoded protein: CASSFGAGGNFEQYF.

This sequence joins TRBV2 and TRBJ1-6; tentatively, D is TRBD1 (5 bases). Germline CDR1 and CDR2: SNHLY and FYNNEI. The CDR3 loop spans 15 amino acids. V was clipped by 3 bases and J by 4 bases, with 10 bases between them. CDR3 sequence: CASSDGGSYNSPLHF. For the CDR3, the DNA is TGTGCCAGCAGTGACGGGGGATCGTATAATTCACCCCTCCACTTT.

The chain couples TRBV27 to TRBJ1-5; D might be TRBD1 (5 bases). Trimming shortened V by 0 bases and J by 6 bases, and 15 bases separated the two germline ends. The CDR3 length is 16 residues. Per the germline V gene, CDR1 is MNHEY and CDR2 is SMNVEV (reference sequence). CDR3 sequence: CASSLSIGGGGQPQHF. CDR3 DNA: TGTGCCAGCAGTTTATCGATCGGGGGAGGTGGTCAGCCCCAGCATTTT.

The chain recombines TRBV30 with TRBJ1-4; 7 bases map to TRBD1. Trimming removed 5 bases from V and 5 bases from J; junction bases left unmatched: 2. There are 12 residues in the CDR3. Per the germline V gene, CDR1 is GTSNPN and CDR2 is SVGIG (reference sequence). CDR3 amino acids: CAWGQENEKLFF. In nucleotides, the CDR3 is TGTGCCTGGGGACAGGAAAATGAAAAACTGTTTTTT.